These 25 T cell receptor beta chains were all obtained from the same sample, sequenced in a study of T cell clones after liver transplantation. Some clones are missing from TCRdb's copy, which holds only in-frame ones; the method was immunoSEQ multiplex PCR. The repertoire has over 15,000 clones, around 87% of them found once; the top ten carry under 15%. Source: CD8+ T cells from blood, taken approximately 3.5 years after liver transplant. The receptors come from a human patient who received a liver transplant. The graft donor may have given rise to some T cells.

V gene TRBV6-6 combines with J gene TRBJ2-2; TRBD2 might be the D (5 bases). Looked up from germline, CDR1 is MNHNY and CDR2 is SVGAGI (reference sequence). The CDR3 spans 14 residues. V lost 6 bases and J lost 5, with 13 bases in between. CDR3 amino acids: CASREAFGTGELFF. In DNA, the CDR3 is TGTGCCAGCAGGGAGGCTTTTGGGACCGGGGAGCTGTTTTTT.

This CDR3 reads CASSHPPYSNEQFF. CDR3 DNA: TGTGCCAGCAGTCACCCCCCTTATAGTAATGAGCAGTTCTTC. J is TRBJ2-1 and V is TRBV6-5; no clear D gene. Germline values: CDR1 MNHEY, CDR2 SVGAGI. Trimming pared 5 bases from V and 7 bases from J, leaving 15 bases between. The CDR3 is 14 amino acids.

The chain is built from TRBV27 and TRBJ2-2, with D maybe TRBD1 (6 bases). Deletions cut 6 bases from V and 4 bases from J, with 12 bases between. The CDR3 runs to 14 residues. Germline V gives CDR1 MNHEY, CDR2 SMNVEV (reference sequence). The CDR3 DNA sequence: TGTGCCAGCAGCTGGGACACGAGCACCGGGGAGCTGTTTTTT. Amino acids: CASSWDTSTGELFF.

This chain uses TRBV25-1 with TRBJ1-1, with 7 positions matching TRBD1. The CDR3 covers 14 residues. Germline trimming cut 6 bases from V and 1 base from J; bases unmatched to any gene: 5. Looked up from germline, CDR1 is MGHDK and CDR2 is SYGVNS. The CDR3 reads CASRVTGPNTEAFF. The CDR3 nucleotides are TGTGCCAGCAGGGTGACAGGGCCGAACACTGAAGCTTTCTTT.

A remark on this clone: Other DNA sequences in the sample encode the same CDR3. The V call is TRBV9, the J call TRBJ2-7, with a weak D call TRBD1 (6 bases). The CDR3 runs 17 residues. The germline CDR1 and CDR2 sequences are SGDLS and YYNGEE. V was pared by 4 bases and J by 0 bases, with 20 bases between. The DNA of the CDR3 is TGTGCCAGCAGCCCTCAAGGGACAACGATCCCCTCCTACGAGCAGTACTTC. Translation: CASSPQGTTIPSYEQYF.

The chain recombines TRBV27 with TRBJ2-3; D possibly uses TRBD1 or TRBD2 (5 bases each). Trimming stripped 0 bases from V and 2 bases from J, with 18 bases between. The CDR3 sequence is 18 residues long. Germline-derived CDR1 and CDR2 are MNHEY and SMNVEV (reference sequence). The CDR3 region has the DNA TGTGCCAGCAGTTTATCGGGAAATCCGGGACGGTTCACAGATACGCAGTATTTT. Translating gives CASSLSGNPGRFTDTQYF.

The genes are TRBV19 and TRBJ2-7; D is unresolved. Germline-derived CDR1 and CDR2 are LNHDA and SQIVND (reference sequence). The germline V and J ends were trimmed by 5 bases and 1 base, with 15 bases remaining between them. The CDR3 contains 15 residues. CDR3 protein: CASSASAALSYEQYF. CDR3 DNA: TGTGCCAGTAGTGCGTCGGCGGCCTTGTCCTACGAGCAGTACTTC.

The table lists this clone with a few counts. The chain couples TRBV28 to TRBJ2-1; D ambiguous. CDR1 is MDHEN and CDR2 is SYDVKM in the germline V gene. V shed 7 bases and J shed 9 bases, with 22 bases lying between them. This CDR3 has 15 amino acids. CDR3 in amino acids: CASIRGRSPLGEQFF. CDR3 nucleotide sequence: TGTGCCAGCATAAGAGGCCGCTCGCCCCTTGGTGAGCAGTTCTTC.

The DNA for the CDR3 is TGTGCCAGTAGTTCCCAGGGGCTAGCAAAGTGGGAATATAGGAGTAATAATGAGCAGTTCTTC. This translates into CASSSQGLAKWEYRSNNEQFF. V is TRBV19 and J is TRBJ2-1; tentatively, D is TRBD1 (6 bases). Deletions cut 5 bases from V and 7 bases from J, with 36 bases between. Germline V gene lookup returns CDR1 LNHDA and CDR2 SQIVND (reference sequence). The CDR3 contains 21 residues.

This chain connects TRBV2 to TRBJ1-2, with TRBD1 as a possible D gene (5 bases). CDR1 SNHLY and CDR2 FYNNEI come from the germline V gene. This CDR3 has 15 residues. The ends were cut back, 8 bases at V and 4 bases at J, with 20 bases in the middle. CDR3 DNA: TGTGCCAGCGAGGAGGAAAGGCTCGGGGGCTATGGCTACACCTTC. Protein product: CASEEERLGGYGYTF.

The chain couples TRBV7-9 to TRBJ2-5; D is ambiguous. Looked up from germline, CDR1 is SEHNR and CDR2 is FQNEAQ (reference sequence). V was shortened by 6 bases and J by 5 bases, with 10 bases between the two germline ends. There are 12 residues in the CDR3. Written as DNA, the CDR3 is TGTGCCAGCAGATCCTCCTGGGAGACCCAGTACTTC. This encodes CASRSSWETQYF.

The CDR3 DNA reads TGTGCCAGCAGCGTAGGGGACACCGGGGAGCTGTTTTTT. It codes for CASSVGDTGELFF. The V call is TRBV9, the J call TRBJ2-2; D is unresolved. Per germline, CDR1 SGDLS and CDR2 YYNGEE. The CDR3 extends over 13 amino acids. V was trimmed by 0 bases and J by 3 bases, leaving 3 bases between them. Filled out from reference TRBV9 and TRBJ2-2, the complete variable domain reads DSGVTQTPKHLITATGQRVTLRCSPRSGDLSVYWYQQSLDQGLQFLIQYYNGEERAKGNILERFSAQQFPDLHSELNLSSLELGDSALYFCASSVGDTGELFFGEGSRLTVL.

This clone was counted a few times. The chain couples TRBV5-1 to TRBJ1-1; D call uncertain. Germline-derived CDR1 and CDR2 are SGHRS and YFSETQ. Trimming removed 3 bases at V and 7 bases at J, with 10 bases between. This CDR3 has 12 residues. CDR3 in DNA: TGCGCCAGCAGCTATTCCTCGGGTGAAGCTTTCTTT. It specifies CASSYSSGEAFF.

This clone was recorded only once. The chain combines TRBV7-3 with TRBJ2-1, with D unclear. CDR3 length equals 16 residues. The V end lost 5 bases, the J end lost 3 bases, and 17 bases lay between the germline ends. Per the germline V gene, CDR1 is SGHTA and CDR2 is FQGTGA. The CDR3 nucleotides are TGTGCCAGCAGCCCATCTGATGTCCCTTTCTACAATGAGCAGTTCTTC. Protein sequence: CASSPSDVPFYNEQFF.

This chain joins TRBV11-2 and TRBJ2-7; D not resolved. There are 14 residues in the CDR3. Germline values: CDR1 SGHAT, CDR2 FQNNGV. V was shortened by 0 bases and J by 3 bases, with 9 bases between the two germline ends. The CDR3 nucleotides are TGTGCCAGCAGCTTAGATGTCGGCCTCTACGAGCAGTACTTC. Protein: CASSLDVGLYEQYF.

The rearrangement joins TRBV5-1 to TRBJ2-1; TRBD2 is a possible D gene (5 bases). V gave up 4 bases and J gave up 1 base, with 15 bases separating them. This CDR3 spans 16 amino acids. Germline V gene data show CDR1 as SGHRS and CDR2 as YFSETQ. In nucleotides, the CDR3 is TGCGCCAGCAGCCTAGAGGGTCTTGGGTCCTACAATGAGCAGTTCTTC. It codes for CASSLEGLGSYNEQFF.

V gene TRBV28 combines with J gene TRBJ2-7, with D hard to call. CDR1 is MDHEN and CDR2 is SYDVKM in the germline V gene. V was clipped by 4 bases and J by 0 bases, with 10 bases between them. This CDR3 is built from 14 residues. This CDR3 reads CASSSRLSSYEQYF. The CDR3 DNA follows: TGTGCCAGCAGTTCCAGGCTCAGCTCCTACGAGCAGTACTTC.

V gene TRBV28 combines with J gene TRBJ1-5; no definite D call. CDR1 MDHEN and CDR2 SYDVKM come from the germline V gene. Trimming left V 5 bases short and J 10 bases short, with 9 bases between. The CDR3 length is 11 residues. The CDR3 is CASSLPGPQHF. The CDR3 bases are TGTGCCAGCAGTCTACCGGGACCCCAGCATTTT. The entire variable domain, with the rest obtained from reference TRBV28 and TRBJ1-5, is as follows: DVKVTQSSRYLVKRTGEKVFLECVQDMDHENMFWYRQDPGLGLRLIYFSYDVKMKEKGDIPEGYSVSREKKERFSLILESASTNQTSMYLCASSLPGPQHFGDGTRLSIL.

This chain connects TRBV27 to TRBJ2-7, with unresolved D. This CDR3 comprises 13 residues. CDR1 and CDR2 from the germline V gene are MNHEY and SMNVEV (reference sequence). V gave up 0 bases and J gave up 4 bases, with 7 bases separating them. In nucleotides, the CDR3 is TGTGCCAGCAGTTTATCGCCATTTTACGAGCAGTACTTC. It encodes CASSLSPFYEQYF.

This clone occurred once. The CDR3 loop reads CASRKTGTGALEQYF. CDR3 coding DNA: TGTGCCAGCAGGAAGACCGGGACAGGGGCTCTCGAGCAGTACTTC. This rearrangement joins TRBV27 to TRBJ2-7; TRBD1 matches 10 bases. CDR1 MNHEY and CDR2 SMNVEV come from the germline V gene (reference sequence). The CDR3 totals 15 residues. The V segment lost 6 bases and the J segment 6 bases; nucleotides outside the gene matches: 11.

The rearrangement uses TRBV27 and TRBJ2-3, with no clear D. Per germline, CDR1 MNHEY and CDR2 SMNVEV (reference sequence). The CDR3 is 13 residues long. V lost 5 bases, J lost 0 bases, and 6 bases lay in between. CDR3: CASSGYSTDTQYF. CDR3 DNA sequence: TGTGCCAGCAGTGGCTATAGCACAGATACGCAGTATTTT.

The chain combines TRBV7-9 with TRBJ2-7; D gene unclear. This CDR3 has 13 amino acids. Trimming took 7 bases from V and 0 from J, leaving 10 bases between them. Germline CDR1 reads SEHNR; CDR2 reads FQNEAQ (reference sequence). The CDR3 coding sequence is TGTGCCAGCACCCAGACCAACTCCTACGAGCAGTACTTC. This encodes CASTQTNSYEQYF.

The J gene is TRBJ1-2, the V gene TRBV27, with a tentative D call TRBD1 (6 bases). V gave up 6 bases and J gave up 5 bases, with 19 bases separating them. The CDR3 is 15 residues long. The germline V gene encodes CDR1 MNHEY and CDR2 SMNVEV (reference sequence). CDR3 bases: TGTGCCAGCAGCCACAACAGGGAGGTAGATTATGGCTACACCTTC. Amino acids: CASSHNREVDYGYTF.

This clone was seen once. The chain uses TRBV25-1 and TRBJ2-1, with TRBD2 as a possible D gene (7 bases). Germline loops: CDR1 MGHDK, CDR2 SYGVNS. This CDR3 is built from 15 residues. Trimming took 3 bases from V and 4 from J, leaving 13 bases between them. The CDR3: CASSDGGRGYNEQFF. The CDR3 nucleotides are TGTGCCAGCAGTGATGGAGGGAGGGGGTACAATGAGCAGTTCTTC.

The rearrangement joins TRBV5-4 to TRBJ1-1; D gene unclear. Looked up from germline, CDR1 is SGHNT and CDR2 is YYREEE (reference sequence). Between the trimmed V and J ends, which lost 2 bases and 4 bases, there was a span of 3 bases. This CDR3 has 11 residues. The CDR3 DNA follows: TGTGCCAGCAGCTTAGGCACTGAAGCTTTCTTT. It translates to CASSLGTEAFF.